The clone carrying this T cell receptor (beta chain) has only a few counts. What it binds is unknown. The data were obtained in a study of response to subunit inactivated influenza vaccine. General study results and limits: Each seasonal influenza vaccination recruits few new T cells, the authors suggested.

TCRdb analysed the RT-PCR reads with MiXCR anew, one entry per CDR3 protein. Of about 700,000 distinct CDR3 sequences listed, 14% are singletons. V was clipped by 3 bases and J by 5 bases; unmatched bases: 5. Germline V gene sequence: CDR1 SGHRS, CDR2 YFSETQ. The CDR3 covers 16 residues. The sample was PBMCs from blood, taken about 14 days before vaccination. The genes are TRBV5-1 and TRBJ2-2; 12 bases are a match to TRBD1. The receptor's source is a man between 45 and 60 years old who received an inactivated influenza vaccine. CDR3 nucleotides: TGCGCCAGCAGCTCGGGACAGGGGGCTAGGACCGGGGAGCTGTTTTTT. It is translated as CASSSGQGARTGELFF.